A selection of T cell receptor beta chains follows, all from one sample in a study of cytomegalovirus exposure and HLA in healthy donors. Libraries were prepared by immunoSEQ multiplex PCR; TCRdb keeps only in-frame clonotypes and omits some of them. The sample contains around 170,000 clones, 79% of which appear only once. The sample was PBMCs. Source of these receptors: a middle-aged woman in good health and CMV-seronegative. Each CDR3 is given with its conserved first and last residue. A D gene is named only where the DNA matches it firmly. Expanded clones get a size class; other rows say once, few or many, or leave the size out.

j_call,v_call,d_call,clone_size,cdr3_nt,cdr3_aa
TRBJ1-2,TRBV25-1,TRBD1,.,TGTGCCAGCAGTGAGACAGGGCGGAGCACCTTC,CASSETGRSTF
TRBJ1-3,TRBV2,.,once,TGTGCCAGCAAGGGGTTTAGCTCTGGAAACACCATATATTTT,CASKGFSSGNTIYF
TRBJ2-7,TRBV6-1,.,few,TGTGCCAGCAGGTTAGCGGCCGGATCCTACGAGCAGTACTTC,CASRLAAGSYEQYF
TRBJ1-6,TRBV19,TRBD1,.,TGTGCCAGTAGTCCCGACAGGGCCCAAAGGAGTTCACCCCTCCACTTT,CASSPDRAQRSSPLHF
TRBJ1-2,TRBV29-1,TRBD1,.,TGCAGCGTGACAGGGGGAGAGGACTATGGCTACACCTTC,CSVTGGEDYGYTF
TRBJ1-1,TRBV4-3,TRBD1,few,TGCGCCAGCAGCCAAGGGGACAGACTGAACACTGAAGCTTTCTTT,CASSQGDRLNTEAFF
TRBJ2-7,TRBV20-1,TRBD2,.,TGCAGTGCGAGAGCGGGGTACGAGCAGTACTTC,CSARAGYEQYF
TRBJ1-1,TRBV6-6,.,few,TGTGCCAGCAGAGCTGGGAACACTGAAGCTTTCTTT,CASRAGNTEAFF
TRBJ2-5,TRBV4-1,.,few,TGCGCCAGCAGCCAAGATGGAGGCCGTGGGTCCGGGGAGACCCAGTACTTC,CASSQDGGRGSGETQYF
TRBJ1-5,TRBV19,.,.,TGTGCCAGTAGGGGGGGGGCCAAACAGCCCCAGCATTTT,CASRGGAKQPQHF
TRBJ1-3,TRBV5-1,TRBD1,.,TGCGCCAGCAGACAGGGACAGAGCTCTGGAAACACCATATATTTT,CASRQGQSSGNTIYF
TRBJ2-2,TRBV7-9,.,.,TGTGCCGCGACCCCAGGGGGGCAGGCGGGCACCGGGGAGCTGTTTTTT,CAATPGGQAGTGELFF
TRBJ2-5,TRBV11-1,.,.,TGTGCCAGCCCCCCCCCTTTGAGGGAGACCCAGTACTTC,CASPPPLRETQYF
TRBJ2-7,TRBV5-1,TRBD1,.,TGCGCCAGCAGCTTGGGGGGGACAGGTACCTACGAGCAGTACTTC,CASSLGGTGTYEQYF
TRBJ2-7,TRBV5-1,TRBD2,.,TGCGCCAGCAGCTTACTAGCGGGAGTTCCCCACGAGCAGTACTTC,CASSLLAGVPHEQYF
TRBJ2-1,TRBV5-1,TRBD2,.,TGCGCCAGCAGCTGGAGGGTAGCGGGGGATGGTTACAATGAGCAGTTCTTC,CASSWRVAGDGYNEQFF
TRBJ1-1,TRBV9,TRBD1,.,TGTGCCAGCAGCGCTATGACAGGGACCACTGAAGCTTTCTTT,CASSAMTGTTEAFF
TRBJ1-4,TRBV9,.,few,TGTGCCAGCAGCGTAGCTGCGGGGTCTTGGGAAAAACTGTTTTTT,CASSVAAGSWEKLFF
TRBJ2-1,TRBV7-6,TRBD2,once,TGTGCCAGCAGCGTACCGGGACTAGCGGGAGATGAGCAGTTCTTC,CASSVPGLAGDEQFF
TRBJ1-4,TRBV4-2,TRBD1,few,TGTGCCAGCAGCCCGTCCATCCCGAGGGGGCACGGTGAAAAACTGTTTTTT,CASSPSIPRGHGEKLFF
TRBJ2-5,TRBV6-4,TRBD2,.,TGTGCCAGCAGCAAAATATGGACTAGCGGGCACAACCAAGAGACCCAGTACTTC,CASSKIWTSGHNQETQYF
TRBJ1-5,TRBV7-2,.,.,TGTGCCAGCAGCTCAGACAGAGGTTCCCAGCATTTT,CASSSDRGSQHF
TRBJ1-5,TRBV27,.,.,TGTGCCAGCAGTTTGGACAGACGCTTAAATCAGCCCCAGCATTTT,CASSLDRRLNQPQHF
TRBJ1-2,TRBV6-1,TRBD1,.,TGTGCCAGCAGTGAAGTAGTGGCCAGGGGGCTTTATGGCTACACCTTC,CASSEVVARGLYGYTF
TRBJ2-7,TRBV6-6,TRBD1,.,TGTGCCAGCAGTTACAACAGGGGGCGTTACGAGCAGTACTTC,CASSYNRGRYEQYF
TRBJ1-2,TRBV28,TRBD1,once,TGTGCCAGCAGTTTATCGTGGGACAGGGAATTGGGCTATGGCTACACCTTC,CASSLSWDRELGYGYTF
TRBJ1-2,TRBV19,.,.,TGTGCCAGTAGTATACGAGGGGGAATCAACTATGGCTACACCTTC,CASSIRGGINYGYTF
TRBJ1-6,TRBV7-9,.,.,TGTGCCAGCAGCTTAGGCCAGGGCGTAGGATCACCCCTCCACTTT,CASSLGQGVGSPLHF
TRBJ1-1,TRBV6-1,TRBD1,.,TGTGCCAGTGGGGGGACAGGGTATCGTACTGAAGCTTTCTTT,CASGGTGYRTEAFF
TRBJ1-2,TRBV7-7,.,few,TGTGCTAGCAGCTTAGGAATGAGTGGCTACACCTTC,CASSLGMSGYTF
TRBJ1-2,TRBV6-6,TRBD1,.,TGTGCCAGCACCCCTCCGGGACAGGGAGGTAGTGGCGGCTACACCTTC,CASTPPGQGGSGGYTF
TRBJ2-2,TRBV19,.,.,TGTGCCAGTAGACCGACCGGGGGTACCGGGGAGCTGTTTTTT,CASRPTGGTGELFF
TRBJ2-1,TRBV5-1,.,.,TGCGCCAGCAGCCCCCGGGAGTTGGGATCCTACAATGAGCAGTTCTTC,CASSPRELGSYNEQFF